These 11 T cell receptor beta chains came from one sample sequenced in a study of T cell changes during pregnancy in multiple sclerosis. Using immunoSEQ multiplex PCR, the repertoire was profiled, and TCRdb retains in-frame clones only, with some absent. The sample holds around 110,000 clones; around 92% are singletons and the top ten take about 0.78%. This sample comprised peripheral blood, obtained in the third trimester of pregnancy. The receptors stem from a female donor in good health, enrolled as a control in a pregnancy study.

The CDR3 is CASSFDRVRNSPLHF. CDR3 DNA sequence: TGTGCCAGCAGCTTTGACCGGGTCCGTAATTCACCCCTCCACTTT. The chain recombines TRBV7-2 with TRBJ1-6, with no clear D. CDR3 length: 15 residues. The ends were cut back, 3 bases at V and 6 bases at J, with 12 bases in the middle. In germline, CDR1 is SGHTA, CDR2 FQGNSA.

The V call is TRBV11-2, the J call TRBJ1-1, with D maybe TRBD1 (6 bases). The ends were cut back, 5 bases at V and 11 bases at J, with 18 bases in the middle. Germline V gene data show CDR1 as SGHAT and CDR2 as FQNNGV. The CDR3 has 13 residues. The CDR3 loop reads CASSPGGRVRAFF. For the CDR3, the DNA is TGTGCCAGCAGCCCGGGGGGGCGCGTAAGGGCTTTCTTT.

The V call is TRBV6-5, the J call TRBJ2-1; D is undetermined. Germline V gene lookup returns CDR1 MNHEY and CDR2 SVGAGI. Trimming pared 7 bases from V and 3 bases from J, leaving 10 bases between. This CDR3 is built from 13 residues. This CDR3 is CASTRSVYNEQFF. CDR3 sequence (DNA): TGTGCCAGCACTCGGAGCGTCTACAATGAGCAGTTCTTC.

The rearrangement joins TRBV6-4 to TRBJ2-1; 8 bases align to TRBD2. J was trimmed by 7 bases and V by 0 bases; bases with no gene match: 8. Germline V lookup: CDR1 MRHNA, CDR2 SNTAGT. The CDR3 is 16 residues long. The CDR3 sequence: CASSDSKSGGGNEQFF. Here the CDR3 DNA reads TGTGCCAGCAGTGACTCGAAAAGCGGGGGAGGAAATGAGCAGTTCTTC.

The chain employs TRBV20-1 and TRBJ2-5; TRBD2 might be the D (6 bases). The CDR3 sequence is 11 residues long. Germline loops: CDR1 DFQATT, CDR2 SNEGSKA (reference sequence). The CDR3 coding sequence is TGCGTCCCCGGGGGACAAGAGACCCAGTACTTC. Protein sequence: CVPGGQETQYF.

This clone appeared a single time. The chain uses TRBV19 and TRBJ2-6; 8 bases agree with TRBD2. The junction had 13 bases not matched to a gene; V was cut back by 9 bases and J by 0 bases. The CDR3 runs to 18 residues. In germline, CDR1 is LNHDA, CDR2 SQIVND (reference sequence). DNA for the CDR3: TGTGCCAGCGGCCTCGGGAGGGTCGGAAGCTCTGGGGCCAACGTCCTGACTTTC. This encodes CASGLGRVGSSGANVLTF. The variable domain in full, with the rest retrieved from reference TRBV19 and TRBJ2-6, is DGGITQSPKYLFRKEGQNVTLSCEQNLNHDAMYWYRQDPGQGLRLIYYSQIVNDFQKGDIAEGYSVSREKKESFPLTVTSAQKNPTAFYLCASGLGRVGSSGANVLTFGAGSRLTVL.

The chain combines TRBV7-2 with TRBJ2-3; D is ambiguous. With 3 bases removed from V and 0 bases from J, the gap between germline ends came to 7 bases. Germline V gene data show CDR1 as SGHTA and CDR2 as FQGNSA. The CDR3 has 14 amino acids. CDR3 residues: CASSLEISTDTQYF. CDR3 DNA: TGTGCCAGCAGCTTGGAGATCAGCACAGATACGCAGTATTTT.

This chain joins TRBV6-6 and TRBJ1-3; no firm D call. From germline, CDR1 is MNHNY and CDR2 SVGAGI (reference sequence). Trimming shortened V by 1 base and J by 4 bases, and 11 bases separated the two germline ends. This CDR3 comprises 15 residues. The CDR3 region is CASSYFSTDGNTIYF. The CDR3, as DNA: TGTGCCAGCAGTTACTTTTCCACAGACGGAAACACCATATATTTT.

CDR3 in amino acids: CASSPPGGNTIYF. DNA of the CDR3: TGTGCCAGCAGCCCCCCAGGAGGAAACACCATATATTTT. The chain employs TRBV9 and TRBJ1-3; no reliable D call. CDR1 SGDLS and CDR2 YYNGEE come from the germline V gene. Between the trimmed V and J ends, which lost 4 bases and 4 bases, there was a span of 9 bases. The CDR3 consists of 13 residues.

The CDR3 DNA sequence: TGTGCCAGCATGGAGTCGGCCGAAGCTTTCTTT. Protein: CASMESAEAFF. The V and J genes are TRBV2 and TRBJ1-1, with unresolved D. Between the trimmed V and J ends, which lost 7 bases and 8 bases, there was a span of 11 bases. The CDR3 loop spans 11 amino acids. Germline V gene sequence: CDR1 SNHLY, CDR2 FYNNEI. Full variable domain (outside the CDR3, taken from reference TRBV2 and TRBJ1-1): EPEVTQTPSHQVTQMGQEVILRCVPISNHLYFYWYRQILGQKVEFLVSFYNNEISEKSEIFDDQFSVERPDGSNFTLKIRSTKLEDSAMYFCASMESAEAFFGQGTRLTVV.

This CDR3 is CASSGKGTSPSYNEQFF. In nucleotides, the CDR3 is TGCGCCAGCAGCGGGAAAGGGACTTCCCCCTCCTACAATGAGCAGTTCTTC. J is TRBJ2-1 and V is TRBV5-1; D is possibly TRBD2 (6 bases). The CDR3 contains 17 residues. The germline V gene encodes CDR1 SGHRS and CDR2 YFSETQ. Trimming cost V 4 bases and J 0 bases, with 17 bases left between them.